This T cell receptor beta chain emerged from a study of T cell changes during pregnancy in multiple sclerosis. Profiling relied on immunoSEQ multiplex PCR, and the TCRdb table lists in-frame clones only, not all of them. The data show about 60,000 clones, roughly nine tenths seen once. The source was CD4+ T cells from peripheral blood mononuclear cells, collected in the first trimester of pregnancy. The TCR was taken from a female donor with multiple sclerosis, enrolled in a pregnancy study.

Here the CDR3 reads CAWSAIQGFGYTF. In DNA, the CDR3 is TGTGCCTGGAGTGCGATACAGGGTTTTGGCTACACCTTC. V and J are TRBV30 and TRBJ1-2; a weak D match, TRBD1 (6 bases). Trimming shortened V by 1 base and J by 7 bases, and 13 bases separated the two germline ends. Germline V lookup: CDR1 GTSNPN, CDR2 SVGIG (reference sequence). The CDR3 is 13 residues long.